This T cell receptor beta chain came from a study of blood T cell repertoires in COVID-19. Study-level information: Acute and convalescent COVID-19 specimens originated in the United States, Italy and Spain. T cells, B-cell-depleted T cells, or PBMCs provided the cDNA or gDNA that served as material.

In the authors' methods: By means of reference gene primer amplification, nucleated cell counts were estimated. Profiled with immunoSEQ multiplex PCR; TCRdb holds only in-frame clones, not every one. The DNA was the basis for D and trimming; V, J and clone size are from that table. This sample has around 120,000 clones, with more than 60% found just once. Trimming stripped 0 bases from V and 2 bases from J, with 12 bases between. CDR3 size: 15 residues. Looked up from germline, CDR1 is SGDLS and CDR2 is YYNGEE. The specimen sequenced was peripheral blood. The origin of this receptor is a man aged 50-59 years with acute or convalescent COVID-19. V is TRBV9 and J is TRBJ2-7; D remains ambiguous. CDR3 nucleotides: TGTGCCAGCAGCGTAGACCCAGGAATCCCCTACGAGCAGTACTTC. Translation: CASSVDPGIPYEQYF.